This is a list of T cell receptor beta chains from one sample in a study of regulatory T cells in long-lasting Graves disease. In TCRdb, the multiplex PCR reads were re-called with MiXCR into one record per CDR3 protein. The sample records under 450,000 distinct CDR3 sequences, 20% to 25% being singletons. The sequencing here drew on peripheral blood mononuclear cells (PBMCs), taken when the disease was refractory, from a patient treated with antithyroid drugs. These TCRs come from a female donor with Graves disease. Each CDR3 is given with its conserved first and last residue. Each record gives: V gene, J gene, D gene, clone size, CDR3 DNA, CDR3 protein. A D gene is named only where the DNA matches it firmly. Clone sizes are given selectively: once, few, many, or a class where the clone is expanded.

V gene: TRBV6-1; J gene: TRBJ2-5; D gene: -; clone size: many; CDR3 DNA: TGTGCCAGCACTAACACCGGGGGTAGCGAGACCCAGTACTTC; CDR3 protein: CASTNTGGSETQYF
V gene: TRBV5-4; J gene: TRBJ1-1; D gene: -; clone size: few; CDR3 DNA: TGTGCCAGCAGCTTGGGCGGGGGCGCGATGAACACTGAAGCTTTCTTT; CDR3 protein: CASSLGGGAMNTEAFF
V gene: TRBV6-2/TRBV6-3; J gene: TRBJ1-5; D gene: -; clone size: -; CDR3 DNA: TGTGCCAGCAGCACCTGGACAGGCAATCAGCCCCAGCATTTT; CDR3 protein: CASSTWTGNQPQHF
V gene: TRBV2; J gene: TRBJ2-2; D gene: -; clone size: many; CDR3 DNA: TGTGCCAGCAGCCTTATGCCTACTATGAACACCGGGGAGCTGTTTTTT; CDR3 protein: CASSLMPTMNTGELFF
V gene: TRBV11-1; J gene: TRBJ2-7; D gene: TRBD2; clone size: -; CDR3 DNA: TGTGCCAGCAGCTCGAGAGCCTCGGGGGGCGAGCAGTACTTC; CDR3 protein: CASSSRASGGEQYF
V gene: TRBV2; J gene: TRBJ1-2; D gene: -; clone size: many; CDR3 DNA: TGTGCCAGCAGTGAAGGGACCCGTTATGGCTACACCTTC; CDR3 protein: CASSEGTRYGYTF
V gene: TRBV6-5; J gene: TRBJ1-5; D gene: TRBD1; clone size: few; CDR3 DNA: TGTGCCAGCAGTTTGACAGGGGTTTTTCAGCCCCAGCATTTT; CDR3 protein: CASSLTGVFQPQHF
V gene: TRBV20-1; J gene: TRBJ2-6; D gene: TRBD1; clone size: -; CDR3 DNA: TGCAGTGCTTCATTAACAGGGGGCGGATTGGCTGGGGCCAACGTCCTGACTTTC; CDR3 protein: CSASLTGGGLAGANVLTF
V gene: TRBV7-2; J gene: TRBJ1-5; D gene: -; clone size: many; CDR3 DNA: TGTGCCAGCAGCCCACGAGGCGGGGGCGCCCAGCATTTT; CDR3 protein: CASSPRGGGAQHF
V gene: TRBV20-1; J gene: TRBJ1-2; D gene: -; clone size: -; CDR3 DNA: TGCAGTGCTCGACCCAAGCCCTATGGCTACACCTTC; CDR3 protein: CSARPKPYGYTF
V gene: TRBV29-1; J gene: TRBJ1-2; D gene: -; clone size: -; CDR3 DNA: TGCAGCGTTGTAGCAGTCTATGGCTACACCTTC; CDR3 protein: CSVVAVYGYTF
V gene: TRBV29-1; J gene: TRBJ2-4; D gene: -; clone size: once; CDR3 DNA: TGCAGCGTTGCTGACAACGACAAAAACATTCAGTACTTC; CDR3 protein: CSVADNDKNIQYF
V gene: TRBV29-1; J gene: TRBJ1-1; D gene: -; clone size: many; CDR3 DNA: TGCAGCGTTGACGTTCACAACACTGAAGCTTTCTTT; CDR3 protein: CSVDVHNTEAFF
V gene: TRBV28; J gene: TRBJ2-3; D gene: TRBD2; clone size: many; CDR3 DNA: TGTGCCAGCAGTTCCCTCTCGTTTCGTTTCAAGCGGGAGAACACAGATACGCAGTATTTT; CDR3 protein: CASSSLSFRFKRENTDTQYF
V gene: TRBV14; J gene: TRBJ2-5; D gene: -; clone size: -; CDR3 DNA: TGTGCCAGCAGCCAAGATTCGCCTAGCCCGAAGTACTTC; CDR3 protein: CASSQDSPSPKYF
V gene: TRBV5-6; J gene: TRBJ2-7; D gene: TRBD2; clone size: -; CDR3 DNA: TGTGCCAGCAGCCCTTTAGCGGGAGAGGGTTACTACGAGCAGTACTTC; CDR3 protein: CASSPLAGEGYYEQYF
V gene: TRBV6-1; J gene: TRBJ2-7; D gene: TRBD2; clone size: many; CDR3 DNA: TGTGCCAGCAGTCGAGGCGGACTAGTTTCCTACGAGCAGTACTTC; CDR3 protein: CASSRGGLVSYEQYF
V gene: TRBV7-2; J gene: TRBJ1-2; D gene: -; clone size: few; CDR3 DNA: TGTGCCAGCAGCTTAGCTACAGCTTCACCTTATGGCTACACCTTC; CDR3 protein: CASSLATASPYGYTF
V gene: TRBV6-1; J gene: TRBJ2-7; D gene: TRBD2; clone size: -; CDR3 DNA: TGTGCCAGCAAACCGATAAGCCGGGGGGAAGAGCAGTACTTC; CDR3 protein: CASKPISRGEEQYF
V gene: TRBV4-2; J gene: TRBJ2-2; D gene: TRBD2; clone size: -; CDR3 DNA: TGTGCCAGCAGCCAAGATATCGGCGGGAGTAGGACCGGGGAGCTGTTTTTT; CDR3 protein: CASSQDIGGSRTGELFF
V gene: TRBV6-9; J gene: TRBJ1-1; D gene: -; clone size: few; CDR3 DNA: TGTGCCAGCAGTTACCCCCTTGCGGGATCGGAGAACACTGAAGCTTTCTTT; CDR3 protein: CASSYPLAGSENTEAFF
V gene: TRBV28; J gene: TRBJ2-5; D gene: TRBD1; clone size: many; CDR3 DNA: TGTGCCAGCAGTTCATTCCTCCGGGACAGACAAGAGACCCAGTACTTC; CDR3 protein: CASSSFLRDRQETQYF
V gene: TRBV29-1; J gene: TRBJ2-1; D gene: TRBD2; clone size: -; CDR3 DNA: TGCAGCTGGGGAGGGTACAATGAGCAGTTCTTC; CDR3 protein: CSWGGYNEQFF
V gene: TRBV18; J gene: TRBJ2-7; D gene: TRBD2; clone size: -; CDR3 DNA: TGTGCCAGCTCACCAGGGACTAGCGGCCAGTATCCCTACGAGCAGTACTTC; CDR3 protein: CASSPGTSGQYPYEQYF
V gene: TRBV3-1; J gene: TRBJ2-1; D gene: TRBD2; clone size: -; CDR3 DNA: TGTGCCAGCAGCCAAGATACCGGGAGGCCCGTAGGGGAGCAGTTCTTC; CDR3 protein: CASSQDTGRPVGEQFF
V gene: TRBV5-1; J gene: TRBJ2-2; D gene: TRBD2; clone size: few; CDR3 DNA: TGCGCCAGCAGCGGAAGGACTAGCGGGACCGGGGAGCTGGTTTTT; CDR3 protein: CASSGRTSGTGELVF
V gene: TRBV11-2; J gene: TRBJ2-5; D gene: -; clone size: many; CDR3 DNA: TGTGCCAGCAGCTTAGTGTGGGCTAGTGAAGAGACCCAGTACTTC; CDR3 protein: CASSLVWASEETQYF
V gene: TRBV30; J gene: TRBJ1-6; D gene: TRBD1; clone size: few; CDR3 DNA: TGTGCCTGGAGACGGGACAGGGGCAATTCACCCCTCCACTTT; CDR3 protein: CAWRRDRGNSPLHF
V gene: TRBV15; J gene: TRBJ1-1; D gene: -; clone size: -; CDR3 DNA: TGTGCCACCAGCCCGGTCTTTTTGAACACTGAAGCTTTCTTT; CDR3 protein: CATSPVFLNTEAFF
V gene: TRBV7-3; J gene: TRBJ1-6; D gene: -; clone size: few; CDR3 DNA: TGTGCCAGCGCACAGAGTACGAATTCACCCCTCCACTTT; CDR3 protein: CASAQSTNSPLHF
V gene: TRBV19; J gene: TRBJ1-2; D gene: TRBD1; clone size: few; CDR3 DNA: TGTGCCAGTAGTCTGTTCCAGGGGGCTGGCTACACCTTC; CDR3 protein: CASSLFQGAGYTF
V gene: TRBV6-1; J gene: TRBJ1-1; D gene: -; clone size: few; CDR3 DNA: TGTGCCAGCCCATTAGTGGAGAACACTGAAGCTTTCTTT; CDR3 protein: CASPLVENTEAFF
V gene: TRBV19; J gene: TRBJ2-5; D gene: -; clone size: -; CDR3 DNA: TGTGCCAGTAGCTTGCGGGACCAAGAGACCCAGTACTTC; CDR3 protein: CASSLRDQETQYF
V gene: TRBV19; J gene: TRBJ1-1; D gene: TRBD1; clone size: -; CDR3 DNA: TGTGCCAGTAGTATTGGAACAGGGGTTATCACTGAAGCTTTCTTT; CDR3 protein: CASSIGTGVITEAFF
V gene: TRBV13; J gene: TRBJ1-1; D gene: -; clone size: -; CDR3 DNA: TGTGCCAGCAGCTCAAGACAGGAGATGAACACTGAAGCTTTCTTT; CDR3 protein: CASSSRQEMNTEAFF
V gene: TRBV29-1; J gene: TRBJ2-5; D gene: -; clone size: few; CDR3 DNA: TGCAGCGTTGAATCCAGTCGGAGGTTAGAGACCCAGTACTTC; CDR3 protein: CSVESSRRLETQYF
V gene: TRBV29-1; J gene: TRBJ2-7; D gene: TRBD2; clone size: many; CDR3 DNA: TGCAGCGTTGAGGGTCTTACTAGCGGGGAGGCCTACGAGCAGTACTTC; CDR3 protein: CSVEGLTSGEAYEQYF
V gene: TRBV12-3/TRBV12-4; J gene: TRBJ2-7; D gene: TRBD2; clone size: many; CDR3 DNA: TGTGCCAGCAGTTTATGGGAGGGCGGGGGCTCCTACGAGCAGTACTTC; CDR3 protein: CASSLWEGGGSYEQYF
V gene: TRBV29-1; J gene: TRBJ1-1; D gene: -; clone size: -; CDR3 DNA: TGCAGCGTTGCTGGAGGGGTGGGCACTGAAGCTTTCTTT; CDR3 protein: CSVAGGVGTEAFF
V gene: TRBV7-6; J gene: TRBJ1-1; D gene: -; clone size: -; CDR3 DNA: TGTGCCAGCAGCTTTAAGGTTGCGGCTGAAGCTTTCTTT; CDR3 protein: CASSFKVAAEAFF
V gene: TRBV28; J gene: TRBJ1-2; D gene: TRBD1; clone size: many; CDR3 DNA: TGTGCCAGCAGTCCAGGGGGGGGGCCTAACTATGGCTACACCTTC; CDR3 protein: CASSPGGGPNYGYTF
V gene: TRBV20-1; J gene: TRBJ2-2; D gene: TRBD2; clone size: -; CDR3 DNA: TGCAGTGCTCCTAGCGGGAGGGTCACCGGGGAGCTGTTTTTT; CDR3 protein: CSAPSGRVTGELFF
V gene: TRBV6-2/TRBV6-3; J gene: TRBJ2-7; D gene: TRBD1; clone size: many; CDR3 DNA: TGTGCCAGCAGTTATGGAGGACAGGGGAGCTCCTACGAGCAGTACTTC; CDR3 protein: CASSYGGQGSSYEQYF
V gene: TRBV7-9; J gene: TRBJ2-5; D gene: -; clone size: -; CDR3 DNA: TGTGCCAGCAGCTTAGGGACAGTAGGAGAGACCCAGTACTTC; CDR3 protein: CASSLGTVGETQYF
V gene: TRBV29-1; J gene: TRBJ1-5; D gene: TRBD1; clone size: -; CDR3 DNA: TGCAGCGTAGGACAGGGGGGCAATCAGCCCCAGCATTTT; CDR3 protein: CSVGQGGNQPQHF
V gene: TRBV6-2/TRBV6-3; J gene: TRBJ1-2; D gene: -; clone size: -; CDR3 DNA: TGTGCCAGCAGTTACCCAAAGCAGGGAGCCCGAGACTATGGCTACACCTTC; CDR3 protein: CASSYPKQGARDYGYTF
V gene: TRBV7-6; J gene: TRBJ1-5; D gene: -; clone size: few; CDR3 DNA: TGTGCCAGCAGCCTCGGGTCTCTTAGCAATCAGCCCCAGCATTTT; CDR3 protein: CASSLGSLSNQPQHF
V gene: TRBV14; J gene: TRBJ1-2; D gene: -; clone size: few; CDR3 DNA: TGTGCCAGCAGCCAATTCCGTGACTATGGCTACACCTTC; CDR3 protein: CASSQFRDYGYTF
V gene: TRBV5-1; J gene: TRBJ2-1; D gene: TRBD2; clone size: -; CDR3 DNA: TGCGCCAGCAGCTTAGGCCTAGCGGGAGGTAAGAAGCAGTTCTTC; CDR3 protein: CASSLGLAGGKKQFF
V gene: TRBV13; J gene: TRBJ1-1; D gene: -; clone size: many; CDR3 DNA: TGTGCCAGCAGCTGGGGACCGGTGAACACTGAAGCTTTCTTT; CDR3 protein: CASSWGPVNTEAFF
V gene: TRBV5-8; J gene: TRBJ1-1; D gene: -; clone size: -; CDR3 DNA: TGTGCCAGCGGTGAGGAGGGGGGGAACACTGAAGCTTTCTTT; CDR3 protein: CASGEEGGNTEAFF
V gene: TRBV19; J gene: TRBJ1-4; D gene: -; clone size: -; CDR3 DNA: TGTGCCAGTAGTAGCGGGACGGGAAGTGAAAAACTGTTTTTT; CDR3 protein: CASSSGTGSEKLFF
V gene: TRBV20-1; J gene: TRBJ1-5; D gene: -; clone size: -; CDR3 DNA: TGCAGTGCTAGAGATCCAACCGGGGGCGGTCAGCCCCAGCATTTT; CDR3 protein: CSARDPTGGGQPQHF